The 19 T cell receptor beta chains given below trace back to one sample, sequenced in a study of T cell changes during pregnancy in multiple sclerosis. Measured with immunoSEQ multiplex PCR; TCRdb has only the in-frame clones, and not every one. The repertoire includes more than 50,000 clones, more than 85% of them detected once, and about 1% sits in the top ten. The sequencing used peripheral blood, collected after pregnancy. The receptor source for this set is a female donor in good health, enrolled as a control in a pregnancy study.

V and J are TRBV28 and TRBJ1-1, with TRBD1 as a possible D gene (5 bases). The CDR3 covers 15 residues. Germline lookup yields CDR1 MDHEN and CDR2 SYDVKM. Trimming shortened V by 4 bases and J by 1 base, and 13 bases separated the two germline ends. The CDR3 bases are TGTGCCAGCAGTTCCCGGGGGGGGACGAACACTGAAGCTTTCTTT. This sequence encodes CASSSRGGTNTEAFF.

The CDR3 nucleotides read TGTGCCAGCGGGCATGAGCAGTTCTTC. It is translated as CASGHEQFF. This chain joins TRBV6-6 and TRBJ2-1; D remains ambiguous. Germline CDR1 is MNHNY and CDR2 is SVGAGI (reference sequence). Trimming cost V 8 bases and J 8 bases, with 4 bases left between them. The CDR3 length is 9 residues.

CDR3 DNA: TGTGCCAGCAGGGGGTCGGGGATCCGCAATCAGCCCCAGCATTTT. Protein sequence: CASRGSGIRNQPQHF. The J gene is TRBJ1-5, the V gene TRBV6-5; D unclear. The CDR3 has 15 amino acids. The germline gives CDR1 MNHEY, CDR2 SVGAGI. V was clipped by 6 bases and J by 2 bases, with 14 bases between them.

The chain employs TRBV19 and TRBJ2-2; 8 bases are a match to TRBD1. With 3 bases clipped from V and 7 bases from J, the junction kept 7 bases outside the gene matches. Per germline, CDR1 LNHDA and CDR2 SQIVND (reference sequence). The CDR3 runs to 15 residues. CDR3 sequence reads: CASSIGQGIGGELFF. Written as DNA, the CDR3 is TGTGCCAGTAGTATCGGACAGGGTATAGGCGGGGAGCTGTTTTTT.

This sequence joins TRBV4-1 and TRBJ1-4; D unclear. CDR3 length: 17 amino acids. V dropped 1 base and J dropped 0 bases, with 12 bases sitting between them. CDR1 is MGHRA and CDR2 is YSYEKL in the germline V gene. CDR3 protein: CASSQGRHPTTNEKLFF. The CDR3 coding sequence is TGCGCCAGCAGCCAAGGGCGACACCCGACAACTAATGAAAAACTGTTTTTT.

This clone was detected only a few times. V is TRBV29-1 and J is TRBJ1-1; D gene ambiguous. The CDR3 has 11 residues. CDR1 SQVTM and CDR2 ANQGSEA come from the germline V gene. Trimming pared 3 bases from V and 2 bases from J, leaving 4 bases between. The CDR3 coding sequence is TGCAGCGTTGAGAGCAACACTGAAGCTTTCTTT. This translates into CSVESNTEAFF. The full variable domain, in which reference TRBV29-1 and TRBJ1-1 provide the parts outside the CDR3, is SAVISQKPSRDICQRGTSLTIQCQVDSQVTMMFWYRQQPGQSLTLIATANQGSEATYESGFVIDKFPISRPNLTFSTLTVSNMSPEDSSIYLCSVESNTEAFFGQGTRLTVV.

The chain joins TRBV6-4 to TRBJ2-6, with D possibly TRBD1 on 6 matching bases. The CDR3 runs 16 residues. In germline, CDR1 is MRHNA, CDR2 SNTAGT. V lost 0 bases and J 0 bases, leaving 6 bases between the germline ends. CDR3 nucleotide sequence: TGTGCCAGCAGTGACTCGGACAGCTCTGGGGCCAACGTCCTGACTTTC. This sequence encodes CASSDSDSSGANVLTF.

V and J are TRBV15 and TRBJ1-4; 11 nucleotides line up with TRBD1. This CDR3 is built from 15 residues. Trimming at V came to 1 base and at J to 7 bases, leaving 2 bases not matched to a gene. Germline lookup yields CDR1 LNHNV and CDR2 YYDKDF (reference sequence). Written as DNA, the CDR3 is TGTGCCACCAGCAGAGCCGGGACAGGGGGTGAAAAACTGTTTTTT. Its translation: CATSRAGTGGEKLFF.

The chain employs TRBV30 and TRBJ2-7; unclear D gene. V shed 4 bases and J shed 2 bases, with 12 bases lying between them. Per germline, CDR1 GTSNPN and CDR2 SVGIG (reference sequence). This CDR3 comprises 13 residues. CDR3 sequence: CAWIPRGTYEQYF. The CDR3 region has the DNA TGTGCCTGGATACCCCGAGGAACCTACGAGCAGTACTTC.

This clone came up a few times. CDR3 sequence (DNA): TGTGCCAGCAGTTTGAGCGGGGCTACTTCACCCCTCCACTTT. Its translation: CASSLSGATSPLHF. The rearrangement uses TRBV28 and TRBJ1-6, with D possibly being TRBD1 (5 bases). V was pared by 3 bases and J by 9 bases, with 12 bases between. There are 14 residues in the CDR3. Germline CDR1 reads MDHEN; CDR2 reads SYDVKM.

The chain combines TRBV16 with TRBJ2-1, with D possibly being TRBD1 (5 bases). The V gene lost 0 bases and the J gene lost 6 bases, with 9 bases spanning the gap. The CDR3 runs to 14 residues. Germline V gene lookup returns CDR1 KGHSY and CDR2 FQNENV. The CDR3 coding sequence is TGTGCCAGCAGCCAATCTCGACAGACCAATGAGCAGTTCTTC. It specifies CASSQSRQTNEQFF.

The genes are TRBV7-9 and TRBJ2-5; TRBD1 aligns across 11 bases. Germline V gene data show CDR1 as SEHNR and CDR2 as FQNEAQ (reference sequence). CDR3 length: 15 residues. V shed 5 bases, J shed 5 bases, and the junction held 7 bases outside the gene matches. DNA of the CDR3: TGTGCCAGCAGCCGCGACTGGGACAGGGGGGAGACCCAGTACTTC. This translates into CASSRDWDRGETQYF. Drawing the rest from reference TRBV7-9 and TRBJ2-5, the complete variable domain is DTGVSQNPRHKITKRGQNVTFRCDPISEHNRLYWYRQTLGQGPEFLTYFQNEAQLEKSRLLSDRFSAERPKGSFSTLEIQRTEQGDSAMYLCASSRDWDRGETQYFGPGTRLLVL.

The chain links TRBV6-5 to TRBJ1-3, with D uncertain. This CDR3 is built from 13 residues. V shed 4 bases and J shed 3 bases, with 7 bases lying between them. In germline, CDR1 is MNHEY, CDR2 SVGAGI. This chain's CDR3 is CASSFGGGNTIYF. The CDR3 DNA reads TGTGCCAGCAGTTTCGGTGGTGGAAACACCATATATTTT.

V and J are TRBV27 and TRBJ1-4, with 9 bases that match TRBD1. The CDR3 loop spans 18 amino acids. The germline V gene has CDR1 MNHEY and CDR2 SMNVEV (reference sequence). The J segment lost 7 bases and the V segment lost 4 bases, leaving 16 bases of the junction unmatched. The CDR3, as DNA: TGTGCCAGCAGTTCCGGGACAGGGAGGGCTATAGCTAGTGAAAAACTGTTTTTT. Translated, it gives CASSSGTGRAIASEKLFF. Full variable domain (rest looked up from reference TRBV27 and TRBJ1-4): EAQVTQNPRYLITVTGKKLTVTCSQNMNHEYMSWYRQDPGLGLRQIYYSMNVEVTDKGDVPEGYKVSRKEKRNFPLILESPSPNQTSLYFCASSSGTGRAIASEKLFFGSGTQLSVL.

A note on this clone: This CDR3 is also generated by other DNA sequences in the sample. The rearrangement uses TRBV5-1 and TRBJ2-7; 9 positions match TRBD1. V trimming: 0 bases; J trimming: 5 bases; junction bases outside the gene matches: 6. Germline CDR1 and CDR2: SGHRS and YFSETQ. This CDR3 is built from 15 residues. CDR3 sequence (DNA): TGCGCCAGCAGCTTGGAAGGACAGGGGACCGACGAGCAGTACTTC. This codes for CASSLEGQGTDEQYF.

V gene TRBV25-1 combines with J gene TRBJ2-3; D unresolved. CDR1 and CDR2 (germline): MGHDK, SYGVNS. V lost 4 bases to trimming and J lost 5 bases, with 4 bases between them. The CDR3 loop spans 11 amino acids. The CDR3 spells CASSVLDTQYF. The CDR3 DNA follows: TGTGCCAGCAGTGTATTAGATACGCAGTATTTT.

The chain uses TRBV19 and TRBJ2-3; D might be TRBD1 (6 bases). Germline V CDR1 and CDR2: LNHDA, SQIVND (reference sequence). The CDR3 is 16 residues long. Trimming removed 5 bases at V and 1 base at J, with 16 bases between. The CDR3 DNA follows: TGTGCCAGTAGTCGATCGAGGGACAAAGGCACAGATACGCAGTATTTT. Amino acid sequence: CASSRSRDKGTDTQYF.

The chain combines TRBV5-4 with TRBJ2-7, with TRBD2 matching over 10 bases. The J segment lost 12 bases and the V segment lost 0 bases, leaving 9 bases of the junction unmatched. There are 14 residues in the CDR3. Germline values: CDR1 SGHNT, CDR2 YYREEE (reference sequence). The CDR3 loop reads CASSLGGLAERGYF. The CDR3 DNA follows: TGTGCCAGCAGCTTGGGCGGACTAGCGGAGAGGGGGTACTTC.

This rearrangement joins TRBV13 to TRBJ2-2; D not resolved. This CDR3 is 14 amino acids long. Germline-derived CDR1 and CDR2 are PRHDT and FYEKMQ (reference sequence). The V and J ends lost 1 base and 4 bases respectively, with 7 bases between them. This chain's CDR3 is CASSLAEPTGELFF. DNA for the CDR3: TGTGCCAGCAGCTTAGCCGAGCCCACCGGGGAGCTGTTTTTT.